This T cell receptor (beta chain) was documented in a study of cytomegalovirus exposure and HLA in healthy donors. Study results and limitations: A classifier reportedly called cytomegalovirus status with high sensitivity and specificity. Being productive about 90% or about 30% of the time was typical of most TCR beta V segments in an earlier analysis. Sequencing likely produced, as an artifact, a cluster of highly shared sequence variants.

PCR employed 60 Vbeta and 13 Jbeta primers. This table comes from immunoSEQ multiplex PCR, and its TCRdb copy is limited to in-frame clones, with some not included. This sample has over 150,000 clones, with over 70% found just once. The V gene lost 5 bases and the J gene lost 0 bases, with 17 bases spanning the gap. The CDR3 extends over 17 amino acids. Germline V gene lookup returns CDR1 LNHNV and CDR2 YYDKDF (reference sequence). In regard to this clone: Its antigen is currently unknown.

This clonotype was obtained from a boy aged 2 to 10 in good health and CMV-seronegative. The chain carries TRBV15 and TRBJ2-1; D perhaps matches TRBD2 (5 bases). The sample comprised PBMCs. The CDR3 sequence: CATSAPRESSSYNEQFF. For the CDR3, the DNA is TGTGCCACCAGCGCCCCTCGGGAATCAAGCTCCTACAATGAGCAGTTCTTC.